Shown below are 20 T cell receptor beta chains from a single sample sequenced in a study of T cells in Graves' hyperthyroidism and ophthalmopathy. The TCR beta CDR3 regions underwent amplification using RNA transcripts as the source. In the first-round RT-PCR of the TCR CDR3, the HTBI primer set was used. TCRdb ran MiXCR on the multiplex PCR reads and lists one entry per CDR3 protein. The profile shows over 200,000 distinct CDR3 sequences, about 15% of them singletons. Input material: blood. The receptor source for this set is a man over 45 with Graves' hyperthyroidism.

V gene TRBV7-9 combines with J gene TRBJ1-2; 8 nucleotides agree with TRBD1. The CDR3 contains 16 residues. V trimming: 4 bases; J trimming: 7 bases; junction bases outside the gene matches: 14. CDR1 is SEHNR and CDR2 is FQNEAQ in the germline V gene (reference sequence). CDR3 protein: CASSSQGEPLTSGYTF. The CDR3 coding sequence is TGTGCCAGCAGCTCACAGGGGGAGCCACTTACGAGTGGCTACACCTTC.

This clonotype showed up many times. The V and J genes are TRBV12-3 or TRBV12-4 and TRBJ2-7, with 13 bases fitting TRBD2. V lost 4 bases and J lost 2; bases outside the gene matches: 5. The CDR3 consists of 16 residues. CDR3 amino acids: CASSYGLAGAAYEQYF. CDR3 DNA: TGTGCCAGCAGTTATGGACTAGCGGGAGCCGCCTACGAGCAGTACTTC.

In this sample, this clonotype turned up a few times. V gene TRBV29-1 combines with J gene TRBJ2-7; 12 bases match TRBD2. J lost 0 bases, V lost 4 bases, and 7 bases had no gene match. CDR3 length: 16 amino acids. The germline V gene encodes CDR1 SQVTM and CDR2 ANQGSEA. For the CDR3, the DNA is TGCAGCGTTGCAGGGACTAGCGGGCGGAGCTCCTACGAGCAGTACTTC. This gives the protein CSVAGTSGRSSYEQYF.

This clonotype was recorded at least ten times. The chain uses TRBV4-1 and TRBJ2-5; the match to TRBD1 covers 11 bases. V gave up 3 bases and J gave up 5 bases; unmatched junction bases: 5. CDR3 length: 15 amino acids. Germline CDR1 is MGHRA and CDR2 is YSYEKL. CDR3 protein: CASSHRTGGLETQYF. The CDR3 DNA follows: TGCGCCAGCAGCCACCGGACAGGGGGCTTGGAGACCCAGTACTTC.

This clonotype was picked up many times. Sequence at one end of the junction differs from germline and may be a read error. This chain's CDR3 is CASNLGHLYEQYF. CDR3 sequence (DNA): TGTGCCAGCAATTTAGGGCACCTCTACGAGCAGTACTTC. The rearrangement uses TRBV28 and TRBJ2-7; D gene unclear. The CDR3 spans 13 residues. Germline V gene lookup returns CDR1 MDHEN and CDR2 SYDVKM. Complete variable domain (other parts from reference TRBV28 and TRBJ2-7): DVKVTQSSRYLVKRTGEKVFLECVQDMDHENMFWYRQDPGLGLRLIYFSYDVKMKEKGDIPEGYSVSREKKERFSLILESASTNQTSMYLCASNLGHLYEQYFGPGTRLTVT.

This clonotype was counted many times. The chain combines TRBV30 with TRBJ2-1, with D perhaps TRBD2 (6 bases). The CDR3 totals 16 residues. V lost 1 base, J lost 1 base, and 14 bases lay in between. Per germline, CDR1 GTSNPN and CDR2 SVGIG (reference sequence). The CDR3 loop is CAWSGGGRRSYNEQFF. The CDR3 nucleotides read TGTGCCTGGAGTGGCGGAGGGAGGCGGTCCTACAATGAGCAGTTCTTC.

The sample holds many counts of this clonotype. The rearrangement links TRBV12-3 or TRBV12-4 to TRBJ2-3, with 8 bases that match TRBD2. Losses at the gene ends were 5 bases for V and 6 bases for J; bases not matched to a gene: 10. This CDR3 region has 15 residues. CDR3 protein: CASSLQAGAGDTQYF. DNA for the CDR3: TGTGCCAGCAGTCTCCAAGCGGGAGCTGGTGATACGCAGTATTTT.

This clonotype was detected a few times. The chain carries TRBV5-1 and TRBJ2-5; TRBD1 aligns across 10 bases. Trimming took 4 bases from V and 5 from J; bases not matched to a gene: 8. Per germline, CDR1 SGHRS and CDR2 YFSETQ. The CDR3 is 15 residues long. The CDR3 loop reads CASSLEGQGRETQYF. CDR3 coding DNA: TGCGCCAGCAGCCTGGAGGGACAGGGGAGGGAGACCCAGTACTTC.

This clonotype has just a few counts. V and J are TRBV20-1 and TRBJ2-5, with D uncertain. Germline assignment: CDR1 DFQATT and CDR2 SNEGSKA (reference sequence). This CDR3 has 15 residues. The germline V and J ends were trimmed by 0 bases and 4 bases, with 15 bases remaining between them. DNA for the CDR3: TGCAGTGCTAGAGATATGTTGGGGTTTGGAGAGACCCAGTACTTC. Translation gives CSARDMLGFGETQYF.

This clonotype was seen a few times. This chain's CDR3 is CASSPDTGYGNTIYF. The CDR3 DNA follows: TGTGCCAGCAGCCCCGACACCGGGTACGGAAACACCATATATTTT. The chain couples TRBV3-1 to TRBJ1-3, with D unresolved. The CDR3 loop spans 15 amino acids. The V gene lost 4 bases and the J gene lost 4 bases, with 14 bases spanning the gap. Germline V gene sequence: CDR1 LGHDT, CDR2 YNNKEL (reference sequence).

This clonotype was seen repeatedly, ten times or more. This chain links TRBV18 with TRBJ2-5; no reliable D call. CDR3 length: 12 amino acids. Germline CDR1 KGHSH, CDR2 LQKENI. V lost 3 bases and J lost 0, with 2 bases in between. CDR3 DNA: TGTGCCAGCTCACCCTACCAAGAGACCCAGTACTTC. Its protein product is CASSPYQETQYF.

This clonotype was found many times. The chain joins TRBV15 to TRBJ1-1; 7 bases align to TRBD1. This CDR3 is 17 amino acids long. With V trimmed by 1 base and J by 4 bases, 12 bases remained unmatched. The V gene's germline CDR1 is LNHNV and CDR2 YYDKDF (reference sequence). The CDR3 loop is CATSRGGEQGRSTEAFF. As DNA, the CDR3 is TGTGCCACCAGCAGAGGAGGGGAACAGGGGCGGTCCACTGAAGCTTTCTTT.

This clonotype showed up many times. V usage is TRBV28 and J usage is TRBJ1-5; D ambiguous. Germline assignment: CDR1 MDHEN and CDR2 SYDVKM. This CDR3 comprises 14 residues. Trimming removed 4 bases from V and 7 bases from J, with 14 bases in between. The CDR3 protein is CASSSWGGGQPQHF. CDR3 DNA: TGTGCCAGCAGTTCTTGGGGAGGAGGGCAGCCCCAGCATTTT.

This clonotype was recorded at least ten times. The chain has TRBV12-3 or TRBV12-4 and TRBJ2-2; D unresolved. The CDR3 has 15 residues. Trimming cost V 7 bases and J 3 bases, with 15 bases left between them. CDR3 DNA: TGTGCCAGCACCCCTGGCAGGATCGACACCGGGGAGCTGTTTTTT. Translation: CASTPGRIDTGELFF.

The CDR3 bases are TGCAGTGCCTCCAGTGGGAGCACTGAAGCTTTCTTT. This sequence encodes CSASSGSTEAFF. The V gene is TRBV20-1, the J gene TRBJ1-1, with D unresolved. There are 12 residues in the CDR3. V dropped 6 bases and J dropped 4 bases, with 12 bases sitting between them. Germline V gene lookup returns CDR1 DFQATT and CDR2 SNEGSKA (reference sequence).

The chain uses TRBV6-9 and TRBJ1-2; TRBD1 matches at 9 bases. Trimming took 3 bases from V and 6 from J; bases not matched to a gene: 8. The CDR3 totals 15 residues. Germline V lookup: CDR1 MNHGY, CDR2 SVAAGI. CDR3: CASSYTVTGGDGYTF. The DNA for the CDR3 is TGTGCCAGCAGTTACACCGTGACAGGGGGAGATGGCTACACCTTC.

The chain uses TRBV7-2 and TRBJ2-3, with 14 nucleotides matching TRBD2. The V and J ends lost 4 bases and 7 bases, in that order; junction bases with no gene match: 7. This CDR3 region has 16 residues. From germline, CDR1 is SGHTA and CDR2 FQGNSA. CDR3 DNA: TGTGCCAGCAGCTATTGGACTAGCGGGAGGTCGCATACGCAGTATTTT. The encoded protein is CASSYWTSGRSHTQYF. The full variable domain, rest sourced from reference TRBV7-2 and TRBJ2-3, is GAGVSQSPSNKVTEKGKDVELRCDPISGHTALYWYRQSLGQGLEFLIYFQGNSAPDKSGLPSDRFSAERTGGSVSTLTIQRTQQEDSAVYLCASSYWTSGRSHTQYFGPGTRLTVL.

This clonotype was seen once. The chain combines TRBV12-3 or TRBV12-4 with TRBJ1-4; 7 positions match TRBD1. This CDR3 has 16 amino acids. V was pared by 6 bases and J by 2 bases, with 9 bases of the junction left unmatched. This CDR3 is CASRKQGSLTNEKLFF. CDR3 coding DNA: TGTGCCAGCAGAAAACAGGGGTCCCTGACTAATGAAAAACTGTTTTTT.

The gene calls are TRBV5-1 and TRBJ1-1; 11 bases fit TRBD1. Trimming cost V 4 bases and J 7 bases; bases outside gene matches: 3. Germline V gives CDR1 SGHRS, CDR2 YFSETQ. The CDR3 is made up of 13 amino acids. The CDR3 reads CASSPGQGVEAFF. The CDR3 bases are TGCGCCAGCAGCCCGGGACAGGGGGTTGAAGCTTTCTTT. The whole variable domain, remainder taken from reference TRBV5-1 and TRBJ1-1, is KAGVTQTPRYLIKTRGQQVTLSCSPISGHRSVSWYQQTPGQGLQFLFEYFSETQRNKGNFPGRFSGRQFSNSRSEMNVSTLELGDSALYLCASSPGQGVEAFFGQGTRLTVV.

This clonotype was seen a few times. The chain employs TRBV5-6 and TRBJ2-1; perhaps TRBD2 as D (5 bases). This CDR3 spans 13 amino acids. The germline gives CDR1 SGHDT, CDR2 YYEEEE. Trimming removed 1 base from V and 8 bases from J, with 10 bases in between. CDR3 sequence: CASSLKEEDEQFF. The CDR3 DNA reads as TGTGCCAGCAGCTTGAAGGAGGAGGATGAGCAGTTCTTC.